These 21 T cell receptor beta chains share one sample of origin, sequenced in a study of PD-L1 blockade in urothelial cancer. As for time point: peripheral blood 6 weeks after treatment start. Profiling relied on immunoSEQ multiplex PCR, and the TCRdb table lists in-frame clones only, not all of them. The sample shows under 40,000 clones, around 89% of them seen only once. The starting material was PBMCs, obtained around atezolizumab (anti-PD-L1) treatment. The receptors were gathered from a man at least 80 years old with urothelial cancer.

The V and J genes are TRBV5-1 and TRBJ2-6, with D unresolved. Germline V gives CDR1 SGHRS, CDR2 YFSETQ. The CDR3 covers 19 residues. V lost 5 bases, J lost 0 bases, and 21 bases lay in between. In DNA, the CDR3 is TGCGCCAGCAGATCCCCCGCTTGGCCTCATAACTCTGGGGCCAACGTCCTGACTTTC. Protein: CASRSPAWPHNSGANVLTF.

This chain joins TRBV5-4 and TRBJ2-5, with 7 nucleotides matching TRBD1. The CDR3 loop spans 16 amino acids. The V segment lost 5 bases and the J segment 4 bases; nucleotides outside the gene matches: 14. From germline, CDR1 is SGHNT and CDR2 YYREEE (reference sequence). The CDR3 protein is CASSPKNRGGGETQYF. The CDR3 DNA is TGTGCCAGCAGTCCAAAAAACAGGGGTGGGGGAGAGACCCAGTACTTC.

The chain is built from TRBV23-1 and TRBJ2-1; a weak D match, TRBD1 (6 bases). TRBV23-1 qualifies as an ORF whose function is uncertain. The length of the CDR3 is 16 residues. Trimming took off 0 bases at V and 0 bases at J, with 9 bases between the two ends. CDR3 DNA: TGCGCCAGCAGTCAATCGACAGGCCTCTCCTACAATGAGCAGTTCTTC. Its protein product is CASSQSTGLSYNEQFF.

The CDR3 loop reads CASRLDRSGYNEQFF. The CDR3 DNA reads TGTGCCAGCAGATTGGACAGGTCGGGGTACAATGAGCAGTTCTTC. The chain has TRBV7-9 and TRBJ2-1; the match to TRBD1 covers 7 bases. CDR3 length: 15 residues. Losses at the gene ends were 6 bases for V and 4 bases for J; bases not matched to a gene: 9. Germline loops: CDR1 SEHNR, CDR2 FQNEAQ (reference sequence).

The chain couples TRBV4-1 to TRBJ2-7, with TRBD1 identical over 7 bases. The CDR3 is made up of 20 amino acids. V shed 1 base and J 5 bases; nucleotides not matched to a gene: 23. Germline-derived CDR1 and CDR2 are MGHRA and YSYEKL. CDR3 DNA sequence: TGCGCCAGCAGCCAAGTTCGAGTAAGGACAGGACGTCCCTCCTGGGACGAGCAGTACTTC. Amino acid sequence: CASSQVRVRTGRPSWDEQYF.

The CDR3 DNA sequence: TGTGCCAGCAGTCTCCGGGGTAGCGGGTATCACAATGAGCAGTTCTTC. Translating it yields CASSLRGSGYHNEQFF. V usage is TRBV9 and J usage is TRBJ2-1, with 7 bases aligning to TRBD2. From germline, CDR1 is SGDLS and CDR2 YYNGEE. The CDR3 contains 16 residues. V was clipped by 5 bases and J by 5 bases; unmatched bases: 13.

The V call is TRBV5-5, the J call TRBJ2-7, with D uncertain. The V gene's germline CDR1 is SGHKS and CDR2 YYEKEE (reference sequence). This CDR3 region has 15 residues. Trimming took 0 bases from V and 1 from J, leaving 11 bases between them. The CDR3 DNA reads TGTGCCAGCAGCTTGGTTGCGGTCGGGTCCTACGAGCAGTACTTC. It yields the protein CASSLVAVGSYEQYF.

The chain couples TRBV15 to TRBJ2-5; 12 bases fit TRBD2. The trim removed 0 bases at V and 2 bases at J, leaving 7 bases unmatched. The CDR3 totals 18 residues. CDR1 is LNHNV, CDR2 YYDKDF, per germline (reference sequence). CDR3 coding DNA: TGTGCCACCAGCAGAGATAAACTAGCGGGAGGAAATCAAGAGACCCAGTACTTC. Amino acid sequence: CATSRDKLAGGNQETQYF.

This clone was seen just once. The J gene is TRBJ2-2, the V gene TRBV27, with 7 bases identical to TRBD1. The CDR3 consists of 14 residues. Germline loops: CDR1 MNHEY, CDR2 SMNVEV (reference sequence). V lost 5 bases to trimming and J lost 6 bases; unmatched junction nucleotides: 6. CDR3 sequence (DNA): TGTGCCAGCAGTAGAGACAGGGTTCCCGGGGAGCTGTTTTTT. It translates to CASSRDRVPGELFF.

This clone was seen a handful of times. The rearrangement links TRBV10-1 to TRBJ2-2, with TRBD2 identical over 9 bases. The CDR3 covers 14 residues. Germline CDR1 WNHNN, CDR2 SYGVQD (reference sequence). After removal of 11 bases from V and 0 bases from J, the junction contained 4 bases not matched to a gene. CDR3 amino acids: CACLAGANTGELFF. The CDR3 nucleotides are TGCGCCTGCTTAGCGGGAGCGAACACCGGGGAGCTGTTTTTT.

V gene TRBV6-1 combines with J gene TRBJ2-5, with TRBD2 matching over 10 bases. CDR3 size: 15 residues. The V gene end was trimmed by 1 base and the J gene end by 4 bases; junction bases not matched to a gene: 3. CDR1 is MNHNS and CDR2 is SASEGT in the germline V gene. CDR3 sequence reads: CASSEVLAGSETQYF. The CDR3 coding sequence is TGTGCCAGCAGTGAAGTACTAGCGGGATCAGAGACCCAGTACTTC.

The rearrangement joins TRBV27 to TRBJ1-2, with a possible D match to TRBD1 (5 bases). In germline, CDR1 is MNHEY, CDR2 SMNVEV (reference sequence). The CDR3 contains 14 residues. Trimming took 4 bases from V and 8 from J, leaving 17 bases between them. This chain's CDR3 is CASSSLEGRGGYTF. CDR3 coding DNA: TGTGCCAGCAGTTCCCTGGAGGGGCGCGGAGGCTACACCTTC.

The rearrangement uses TRBV30 and TRBJ2-3; 9 nucleotides line up with TRBD2. The germline V gene encodes CDR1 GTSNPN and CDR2 SVGIG (reference sequence). Trimming removed 8 bases from V and 8 bases from J; junction bases left unmatched: 11. The CDR3 covers 13 residues. The CDR3 sequence: CARRLAGIGTQYF. The DNA for the CDR3 is TGTGCCCGCCGCCTAGCGGGAATCGGTACGCAGTATTTT.

CDR3 sequence reads: CASQTAYEQYF. In nucleotides, the CDR3 is TGTGCCAGCCAGACAGCCTACGAGCAGTACTTC. The J gene is TRBJ2-7, the V gene TRBV28; D perhaps matches TRBD1 (5 bases). Germline CDR1 MDHEN, CDR2 SYDVKM. The V end was cut by 8 bases, the J end by 2 bases, with 7 bases between. CDR3 length: 11 amino acids.

This chain joins TRBV4-1 and TRBJ2-3; 8 nucleotides align to TRBD2. J gave up 12 bases and V 5 bases, and 7 bases lay outside the gene matches. Germline V lookup: CDR1 MGHRA, CDR2 YSYEKL. This CDR3 is 12 amino acids long. CDR3 loop: CASSSRTSRQYF. The CDR3 nucleotides are TGCGCCAGCAGCTCCCGGACTAGCCGCCAGTATTTT.

The genes are TRBV19 and TRBJ1-4; 9 bases match TRBD1. This CDR3 has 15 amino acids. J lost 7 bases, V lost 5 bases, and 8 bases had no gene match. In germline, CDR1 is LNHDA, CDR2 SQIVND (reference sequence). The CDR3 coding sequence is TGTGCCAGTAGTGTCGACCGGGACAGGGCTGAAAAACTGTTTTTT. Protein: CASSVDRDRAEKLFF.

The chain combines TRBV18 with TRBJ2-7; D not certain. This CDR3 spans 13 amino acids. Between the trimmed V and J ends, which lost 2 bases and 5 bases, there was a span of 10 bases. The germline gives CDR1 KGHSH, CDR2 LQKENI. CDR3 residues: CASSPGLGHEQYF. CDR3 bases: TGTGCCAGCTCACCAGGTTTGGGCCACGAGCAGTACTTC.

This rearrangement joins TRBV30 to TRBJ2-7; tentative D call: TRBD1 (8 bases). V lost 0 bases to trimming and J lost 5 bases, with 17 bases between them. The CDR3 is 15 amino acids. Looked up from germline, CDR1 is GTSNPN and CDR2 is SVGIG (reference sequence). CDR3 protein: CAWSVQGEGRDEQYF. The CDR3 coding sequence is TGTGCCTGGAGTGTACAGGGGGAGGGCCGGGACGAGCAGTACTTC.

The rearrangement joins TRBV6-5 to TRBJ2-3; D may be TRBD1 (5 bases). The CDR3 is made up of 11 amino acids. The germline gives CDR1 MNHEY, CDR2 SVGAGI. With 10 bases removed from V and 4 bases from J, the gap between germline ends came to 9 bases. The CDR3 DNA reads as TGTGCCACTTGGACACCAGATACGCAGTATTTT. Its protein product is CATWTPDTQYF.

The genes are TRBV6-6 and TRBJ2-2; D is perhaps TRBD1 (5 bases). Germline values: CDR1 MNHNY, CDR2 SVGAGI (reference sequence). This CDR3 contains 16 residues. V lost 6 bases, J lost 5 bases, and 19 bases lay in between. The DNA of the CDR3 is TGTGCCAGCAGACTCCCGCAGGGTGCTGGGACCGGGGAGCTGTTTTTT. Encoded protein: CASRLPQGAGTGELFF.

This clone showed up just once. The gene calls are TRBV5-6 and TRBJ1-2, with 8 bases identical to TRBD1. The CDR3 has 13 amino acids. In germline, CDR1 is SGHDT, CDR2 YYEEEE. V was clipped by 2 bases and J by 8 bases; unmatched bases: 5. The CDR3 DNA is TGTGCCAGCAGCTTTGGACAGGGAGACGGCTACACCTTC. This codes for CASSFGQGDGYTF.